The 26 T cell receptor beta chains presented below share a single source sample, sequenced in a study of cytomegalovirus exposure and HLA in healthy donors. PCR was performed using 60 Vbeta and 13 Jbeta primers. Profiling relied on immunoSEQ multiplex PCR, and the TCRdb table lists in-frame clones only, not all of them. The top ten clones hold roughly 10% of a sample with roughly 190,000 clones, approximately 83% of them seen once. The sequencing sample was made of PBMCs. Receptor source: a woman in her 50s in good health and CMV-seropositive.

The CDR3 spells CAWSVSGTEQETQYF. CDR3 nucleotide sequence: TGTGCCTGGAGTGTATCCGGGACAGAACAAGAGACCCAGTACTTC. The chain employs TRBV30 and TRBJ2-5, with TRBD1 matching 7 bases. With 0 bases clipped from V and 2 bases from J, the junction kept 6 bases outside the gene matches. Germline CDR1 is GTSNPN and CDR2 is SVGIG (reference sequence). The CDR3 has 15 residues. The whole variable domain, filled in from reference TRBV30 and TRBJ2-5, reads SQTIHQWPATLVQPVGSPLSLECTVEGTSNPNLYWYRQAAGRGLQLLFYSVGIGQISSEVPQNLSASRPQDRQFILSSKKLLLSDSGFYLCAWSVSGTEQETQYFGPGTRLLVL.

The rearrangement uses TRBV6-5 and TRBJ1-2; D perhaps matches TRBD1 (6 bases). Germline-derived CDR1 and CDR2 are MNHEY and SVGAGI. This CDR3 spans 16 amino acids. Trimming cost V 0 bases and J 6 bases, with 17 bases left between them. CDR3 in DNA: TGTGCCAGCAGTTACTCGATAAGGGGGATCCTCAATGGCTACACCTTC. Amino acids: CASSYSIRGILNGYTF.

This chain connects TRBV6-1 to TRBJ2-3; TRBD1 might be the D (6 bases). CDR1 and CDR2 from the germline V gene are MNHNS and SASEGT. This CDR3 is built from 14 residues. The V and J ends lost 6 bases and 4 bases respectively, with 14 bases between them. In nucleotides, the CDR3 is TGTGCCAGCAGGGTAACAGGGTATTCAGATACGCAGTATTTT. This sequence encodes CASRVTGYSDTQYF.

The chain recombines TRBV6-6 with TRBJ1-4; D remains unclear. Germline V gives CDR1 MNHNY, CDR2 SVGAGI (reference sequence). V was trimmed by 0 bases and J by 0 bases, leaving 8 bases between them. The CDR3 is 16 amino acids. CDR3 in DNA: TGTGCCAGCAGTTACTCGATCGGGTCAACTAATGAAAAACTGTTTTTT. This sequence encodes CASSYSIGSTNEKLFF.

The genes are TRBV19 and TRBJ1-2; 12 bases are a match to TRBD1. Germline lookup yields CDR1 LNHDA and CDR2 SQIVND (reference sequence). The trim removed 5 bases at V and 8 bases at J, leaving 6 bases unmatched. The CDR3 spans 14 residues. CDR3 region: CASSAGTGGRGYTF. The CDR3 nucleotides are TGTGCCAGTAGTGCTGGGACAGGGGGCAGGGGCTACACCTTC.

This chain uses TRBV7-9 with TRBJ2-7; D uncertain. The CDR3 contains 14 residues. Germline loops: CDR1 SEHNR, CDR2 FQNEAQ (reference sequence). V was clipped by 1 base and J by 3 bases, with 10 bases between them. The chain's CDR3 is CASSLGAAVYEQYF. CDR3 bases: TGTGCCAGCAGCTTAGGTGCTGCGGTCTACGAGCAGTACTTC.

The chain links TRBV7-2 to TRBJ1-4; 7 positions match TRBD1. This CDR3 spans 15 amino acids. Looked up from germline, CDR1 is SGHTA and CDR2 is FQGNSA. Losses at the gene ends were 5 bases for V and 6 bases for J; bases not matched to a gene: 9. This CDR3 reads CASSPQTGTDEKLFF. CDR3 DNA sequence: TGTGCCAGCAGCCCCCAGACAGGGACGGATGAAAAACTGTTTTTT.

The CDR3 region is CASGLDRGKLFF. CDR3 DNA: TGTGCTAGTGGTTTGGACAGGGGAAAACTGTTTTTT. The chain has TRBV12-5 and TRBJ1-4, with 7 bases aligning to TRBD1. This CDR3 has 12 residues. With 1 base clipped from V and 10 bases from J, the junction kept 0 bases outside the gene matches. The germline V gene encodes CDR1 LGHNT and CDR2 FRNRAP.

This clone is a singleton in its sample. The chain links TRBV7-2 to TRBJ2-1, with D perhaps TRBD1 (6 bases). CDR1 is SGHTA and CDR2 is FQGNSA in the germline V gene. V lost 4 bases, J lost 10 bases, and 11 bases lay in between. The CDR3 consists of 12 residues. The CDR3: CASSSGQPEQFF. The CDR3 nucleotides read TGTGCCAGCAGCTCGGGACAACCGGAGCAGTTCTTC.

In its sample, this clone was seen once. The chain combines TRBV18 with TRBJ2-7; weak D call: TRBD2 (5 bases). With 6 bases removed from V and 3 bases from J, the gap between germline ends came to 18 bases. Germline CDR1 is KGHSH and CDR2 is LQKENI. The CDR3 is 15 residues long. CDR3 bases: TGTGCCAGCTCGACGAAACCGGGAAGTAGCTACGAGCAGTACTTC. This codes for CASSTKPGSSYEQYF.

The chain employs TRBV7-6 and TRBJ1-5, with TRBD1 matching 7 bases. Germline assignment: CDR1 SGHVS and CDR2 FNYEAQ. The V gene end was trimmed by 4 bases and the J gene end by 6 bases; junction bases not matched to a gene: 6. CDR3 length: 14 amino acids. In nucleotides, the CDR3 is TGTGCCAGCAGCTCGGGACAGAACTCTCAGCCCCAGCATTTT. It codes for CASSSGQNSQPQHF. The full variable domain, rest sourced from reference TRBV7-6 and TRBJ1-5, is GAGVSQSPRYKVTKRGQDVALRCDPISGHVSLYWYRQALGQGPEFLTYFNYEAQQDKSGLPNDRFSAERPEGSISTLTIQRTEQRDSAMYRCASSSGQNSQPQHFGDGTRLSIL.

J is TRBJ2-3 and V is TRBV19; weak D call: TRBD1 (5 bases). Trimming left V 4 bases short and J 2 bases short, with 19 bases between. This CDR3 is 17 amino acids long. The germline CDR1 and CDR2 sequences are LNHDA and SQIVND (reference sequence). DNA for the CDR3: TGTGCCAGTAGTACTCGACAGTGGGGTAGAAACACAGATACGCAGTATTTT. Its translation is CASSTRQWGRNTDTQYF.

The chain is built from TRBV19 and TRBJ2-3; 9 nucleotides line up with TRBD2. This CDR3 is 14 amino acids long. Germline V gene sequence: CDR1 LNHDA, CDR2 SQIVND (reference sequence). V was pared by 5 bases and J by 7 bases, with 7 bases of the junction left unmatched. CDR3 protein: CASSVGLAAHTQYF. In DNA form, the CDR3 reads TGTGCCAGTAGTGTGGGACTAGCAGCACATACGCAGTATTTT. Combining the CDR3 with reference TRBV19 and TRBJ2-3 gives the whole variable domain DGGITQSPKYLFRKEGQNVTLSCEQNLNHDAMYWYRQDPGQGLRLIYYSQIVNDFQKGDIAEGYSVSREKKESFPLTVTSAQKNPTAFYLCASSVGLAAHTQYFGPGTRLTVL.

J is TRBJ2-1 and V is TRBV7-9; a weak D match, TRBD1 (5 bases). The V end lost 5 bases, the J end lost 4 bases, and 9 bases lay between the germline ends. This CDR3 has 13 amino acids. Germline V lookup: CDR1 SEHNR, CDR2 FQNEAQ (reference sequence). The CDR3 is CASSVTEYNEQFF. CDR3 sequence (DNA): TGTGCCAGCAGCGTGACAGAATACAATGAGCAGTTCTTC.

The chain employs TRBV7-3 and TRBJ1-2, with 7 bases matching TRBD1. The CDR3 sequence is 15 residues long. CDR1 and CDR2 from the germline V gene are SGHTA and FQGTGA. J lost 4 bases, V lost 4 bases, and 9 bases had no gene match. CDR3 in DNA: TGTGCCAGCAGCTATCAGACAGGGCCCTTCTATGGCTACACCTTC. Its protein product is CASSYQTGPFYGYTF.

This chain uses TRBV7-2 with TRBJ1-1, with D maybe TRBD1 (6 bases). V lost 3 bases and J 5 bases, leaving 16 bases between the germline ends. Germline V gene lookup returns CDR1 SGHTA and CDR2 FQGNSA. The CDR3 covers 15 residues. The DNA for the CDR3 is TGTGCCAGCAGCTTCTCATTGGGGGGGCGGACTGAAGCTTTCTTT. Its protein product is CASSFSLGGRTEAFF. Complete variable domain (other parts from reference TRBV7-2 and TRBJ1-1): GAGVSQSPSNKVTEKGKDVELRCDPISGHTALYWYRQSLGQGLEFLIYFQGNSAPDKSGLPSDRFSAERTGGSVSTLTIQRTQQEDSAVYLCASSFSLGGRTEAFFGQGTRLTVV.

The rearrangement links TRBV9 to TRBJ1-4; D not certain. CDR1 SGDLS and CDR2 YYNGEE come from the germline V gene. This CDR3 contains 14 residues. Trimming removed 2 bases at V and 3 bases at J, with 8 bases between. The CDR3 here is CASSVSGSNEKLFF. The CDR3 region has the DNA TGTGCCAGCAGCGTGTCAGGTTCTAATGAAAAACTGTTTTTT.

This chain links TRBV6-4 with TRBJ1-1; no reliable D call. Deletions cut 5 bases from V and 7 bases from J, with 11 bases between. Germline-derived CDR1 and CDR2 are MRHNA and SNTAGT. There are 12 residues in the CDR3. The chain's CDR3 is CASSTIGGEAFF. The CDR3 nucleotides read TGTGCCAGCAGTACGATCGGTGGTGAAGCTTTCTTT.

The rearrangement joins TRBV28 to TRBJ1-1, with TRBD1 matching 9 bases. Germline CDR1 and CDR2: MDHEN and SYDVKM. J gave up 6 bases and V 6 bases, and 8 bases lay outside the gene matches. This CDR3 has 14 residues. The CDR3: CASSPGQGWAEAFF. In DNA form, the CDR3 reads TGTGCCAGCAGCCCCGGACAGGGGTGGGCTGAAGCTTTCTTT.

The J gene is TRBJ2-2, the V gene TRBV10-1, with a possible D match to TRBD2 (7 bases). Between the trimmed V and J ends, which lost 2 bases and 3 bases, there was a span of 10 bases. Germline CDR1 WNHNN, CDR2 SYGVQD (reference sequence). This CDR3 is 15 amino acids long. The CDR3 coding sequence is TGCGCCAGCAGTGAGGGGGGGGCCGACACCGGGGAGCTGTTTTTT. It specifies CASSEGGADTGELFF.

The CDR3 protein is CASSPLQGRNTEAFF. CDR3 sequence (DNA): TGTGCCAGCTCACCACTCCAGGGGCGGAACACTGAAGCTTTCTTT. The gene calls are TRBV18 and TRBJ1-1; a weak D match, TRBD1 (6 bases). The V gene lost 1 base and the J gene lost 1 base, with 10 bases spanning the gap. CDR1 and CDR2 (germline): KGHSH, LQKENI. This CDR3 contains 15 residues.

This clone has more than one count but fewer than ten. The chain joins TRBV4-1 to TRBJ1-1, with 8 bases lining up with TRBD1. V shed 5 bases and J 3 bases; nucleotides not matched to a gene: 2. Germline V CDR1 and CDR2: MGHRA, YSYEKL. The CDR3 sequence is 13 residues long. In DNA, the CDR3 is TGCGCCAGCAGCGTACAGGGGGACACTGAAGCTTTCTTT. Translation: CASSVQGDTEAFF.

This chain uses TRBV29-1 with TRBJ2-5; 13 bases line up with TRBD2. V shed 5 bases and J 4 bases; nucleotides not matched to a gene: 4. Germline CDR1 reads SQVTM; CDR2 reads ANQGSEA. This CDR3 comprises 14 residues. Here the CDR3 DNA reads TGCAGCGTTCGGACTAGCGGGGGCAGAGAGACCCAGTACTTC. The encoded protein is CSVRTSGGRETQYF. The full variable domain, its missing parts supplied by reference TRBV29-1 and TRBJ2-5, is SAVISQKPSRDICQRGTSLTIQCQVDSQVTMMFWYRQQPGQSLTLIATANQGSEATYESGFVIDKFPISRPNLTFSTLTVSNMSPEDSSIYLCSVRTSGGRETQYFGPGTRLLVL.

This clone occurred a few times. The J gene is TRBJ2-5, the V gene TRBV4-1; TRBD1 is a possible D gene (5 bases). Trimming stripped 4 bases from V and 5 bases from J, with 14 bases between. CDR1 is MGHRA, CDR2 YSYEKL, per germline. The CDR3 spans 14 residues. The DNA of the CDR3 is TGCGCCAGCAGCCGACAGAGCGAAGGGGAGACCCAGTACTTC. Protein sequence: CASSRQSEGETQYF.

The chain joins TRBV6-5 to TRBJ1-2; the D gene is possibly TRBD1 (5 bases). The CDR3 runs to 16 residues. CDR1 is MNHEY and CDR2 is SVGAGI in the germline V gene. V lost 0 bases, J lost 4 bases, and 15 bases lay in between. The CDR3 is CASSYSFRQPLYGYTF. The CDR3, as DNA: TGTGCCAGCAGTTACTCCTTTAGACAGCCCCTCTATGGCTACACCTTC.

The genes are TRBV4-1 and TRBJ1-2; possibly TRBD1 for D (5 bases). The germline V and J ends were trimmed by 4 bases and 4 bases, with 13 bases remaining between them. The germline CDR1 and CDR2 sequences are MGHRA and YSYEKL. The length of the CDR3 is 14 residues. The CDR3 region is CASSLPGHRYGYTF. The CDR3 DNA follows: TGCGCCAGCAGCCTCCCAGGACATCGCTATGGCTACACCTTC.